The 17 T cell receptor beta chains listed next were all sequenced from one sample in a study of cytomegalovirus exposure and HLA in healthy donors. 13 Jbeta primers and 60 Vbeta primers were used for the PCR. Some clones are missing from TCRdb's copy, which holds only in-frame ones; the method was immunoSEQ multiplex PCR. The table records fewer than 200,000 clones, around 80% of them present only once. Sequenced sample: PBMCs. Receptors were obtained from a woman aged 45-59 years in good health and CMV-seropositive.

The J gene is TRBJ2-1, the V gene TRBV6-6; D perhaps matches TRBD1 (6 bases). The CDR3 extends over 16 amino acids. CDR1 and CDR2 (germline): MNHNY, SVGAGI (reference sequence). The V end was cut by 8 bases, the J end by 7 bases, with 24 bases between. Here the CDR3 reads CASQLRRDTLSNEQFF. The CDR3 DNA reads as TGTGCCAGCCAGTTACGACGGGACACCCTTAGTAATGAGCAGTTCTTC.

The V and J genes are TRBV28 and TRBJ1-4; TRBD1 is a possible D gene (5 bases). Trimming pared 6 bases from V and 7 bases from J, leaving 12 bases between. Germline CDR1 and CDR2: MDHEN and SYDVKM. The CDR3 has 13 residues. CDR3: CASRVPGGEKLFF. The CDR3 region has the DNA TGTGCCAGCAGGGTCCCGGGGGGTGAAAAACTGTTTTTT.

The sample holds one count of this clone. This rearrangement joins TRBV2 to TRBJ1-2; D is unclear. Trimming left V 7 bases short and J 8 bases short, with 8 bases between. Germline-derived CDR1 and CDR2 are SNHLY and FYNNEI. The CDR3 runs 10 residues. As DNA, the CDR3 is TGTGCCAGCACCGACGGGGGCTACACCTTC. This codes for CASTDGGYTF.

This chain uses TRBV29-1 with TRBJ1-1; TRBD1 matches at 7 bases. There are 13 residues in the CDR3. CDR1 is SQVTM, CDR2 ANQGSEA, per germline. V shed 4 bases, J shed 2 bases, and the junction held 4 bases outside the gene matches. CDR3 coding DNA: TGCAGCGTTGCGACAGGGATTAACACTGAAGCTTTCTTT. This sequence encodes CSVATGINTEAFF.

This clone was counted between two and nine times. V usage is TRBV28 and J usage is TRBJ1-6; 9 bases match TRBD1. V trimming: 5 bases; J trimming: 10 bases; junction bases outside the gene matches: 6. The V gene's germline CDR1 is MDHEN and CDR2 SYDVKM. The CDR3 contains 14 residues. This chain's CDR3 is CASSAPGQGSPLHF. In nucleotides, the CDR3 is TGTGCCAGCAGTGCCCCGGGACAGGGATCACCCCTCCACTTT.

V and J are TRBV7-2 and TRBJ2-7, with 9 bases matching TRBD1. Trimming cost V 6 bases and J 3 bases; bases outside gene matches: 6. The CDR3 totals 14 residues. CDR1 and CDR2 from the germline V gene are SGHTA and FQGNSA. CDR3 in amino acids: CASRRTGDGYEQYF. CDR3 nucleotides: TGTGCCAGCAGACGGACAGGGGATGGCTACGAGCAGTACTTC. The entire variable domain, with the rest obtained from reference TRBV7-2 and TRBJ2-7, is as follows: GAGVSQSPSNKVTEKGKDVELRCDPISGHTALYWYRQSLGQGLEFLIYFQGNSAPDKSGLPSDRFSAERTGGSVSTLTIQRTQQEDSAVYLCASRRTGDGYEQYFGPGTRLTVT.

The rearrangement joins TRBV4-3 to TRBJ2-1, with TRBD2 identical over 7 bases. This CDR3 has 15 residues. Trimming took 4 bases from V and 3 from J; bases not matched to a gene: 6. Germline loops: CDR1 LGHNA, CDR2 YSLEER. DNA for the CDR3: TGCGCCAGCAGCCCCGGGGGGACCAGCTACAATGAGCAGTTCTTC. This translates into CASSPGGTSYNEQFF.

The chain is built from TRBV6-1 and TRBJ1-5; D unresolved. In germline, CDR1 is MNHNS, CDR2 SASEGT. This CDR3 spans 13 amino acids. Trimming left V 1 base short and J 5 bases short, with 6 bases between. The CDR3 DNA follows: TGTGCCAGCAGTGAAGTCTCTCATCAGCCCCAGCATTTT. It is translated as CASSEVSHQPQHF.

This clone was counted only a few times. In nucleotides, the CDR3 is TGTGCCAGCAGCTTAGCGGGAGAGTCCGGCTACGAGCAGTACTTC. Translating it yields CASSLAGESGYEQYF. This chain uses TRBV7-2 with TRBJ2-7, with D possibly being TRBD2 (5 bases). Per germline, CDR1 SGHTA and CDR2 FQGNSA. Deletions cut 0 bases from V and 3 bases from J, with 12 bases between. The CDR3 has 15 residues.

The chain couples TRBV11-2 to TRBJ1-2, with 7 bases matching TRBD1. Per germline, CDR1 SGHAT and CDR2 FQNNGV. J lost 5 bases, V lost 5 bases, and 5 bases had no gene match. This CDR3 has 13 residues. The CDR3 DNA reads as TGTGCCAGCAGCACGACAGGGAGTTATGGCTACACCTTC. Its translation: CASSTTGSYGYTF.

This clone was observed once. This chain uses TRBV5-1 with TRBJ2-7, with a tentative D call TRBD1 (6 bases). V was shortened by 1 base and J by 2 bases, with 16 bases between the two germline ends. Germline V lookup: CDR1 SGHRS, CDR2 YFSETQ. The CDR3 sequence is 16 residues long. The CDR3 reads CASSLMGQPITYEQYF. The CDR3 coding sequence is TGCGCCAGCAGCTTGATGGGACAACCTATTACCTACGAGCAGTACTTC.

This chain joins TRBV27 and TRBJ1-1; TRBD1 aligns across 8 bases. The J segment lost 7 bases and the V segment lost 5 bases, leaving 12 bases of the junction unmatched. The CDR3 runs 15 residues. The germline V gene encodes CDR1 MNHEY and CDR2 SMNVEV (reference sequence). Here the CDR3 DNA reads TGTGCCAGCAGTCCATCCTTCTCAGGGGGCGGTGAAGCTTTCTTT. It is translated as CASSPSFSGGGEAFF.

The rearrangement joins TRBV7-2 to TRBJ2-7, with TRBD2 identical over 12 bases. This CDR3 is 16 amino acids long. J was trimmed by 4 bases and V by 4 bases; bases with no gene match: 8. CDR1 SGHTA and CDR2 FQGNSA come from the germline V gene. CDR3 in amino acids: CASSSASGGDTYEQYF. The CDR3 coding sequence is TGTGCCAGCAGCTCAGCTAGCGGGGGGGATACTTACGAGCAGTACTTC.

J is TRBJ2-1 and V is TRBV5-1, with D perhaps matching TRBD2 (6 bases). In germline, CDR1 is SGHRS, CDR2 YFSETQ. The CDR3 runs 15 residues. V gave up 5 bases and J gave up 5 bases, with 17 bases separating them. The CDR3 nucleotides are TGCGCCAGCAGTACCCCCGGGACTCCTAACAATGAGCAGTTCTTC. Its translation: CASSTPGTPNNEQFF.

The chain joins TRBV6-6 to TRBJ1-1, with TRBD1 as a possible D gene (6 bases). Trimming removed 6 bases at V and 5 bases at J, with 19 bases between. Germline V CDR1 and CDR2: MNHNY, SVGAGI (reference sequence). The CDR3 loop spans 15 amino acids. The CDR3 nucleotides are TGTGCCAGCAGCCAAAACAGGGCGGATAGGACTGAAGCTTTCTTT. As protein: CASSQNRADRTEAFF.

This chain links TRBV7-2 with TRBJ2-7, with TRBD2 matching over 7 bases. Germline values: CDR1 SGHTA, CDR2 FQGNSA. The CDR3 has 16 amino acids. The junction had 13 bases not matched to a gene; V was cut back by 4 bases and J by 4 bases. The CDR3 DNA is TGTGCCAGCAGCTCTAGGAGGGCACTAGCGCTTTACGAGCAGTACTTC. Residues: CASSSRRALALYEQYF.

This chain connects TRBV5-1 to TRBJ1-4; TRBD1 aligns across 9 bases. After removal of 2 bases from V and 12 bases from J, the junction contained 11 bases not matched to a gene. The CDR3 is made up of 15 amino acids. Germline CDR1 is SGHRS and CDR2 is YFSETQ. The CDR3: CASSFVSGQGTELFF. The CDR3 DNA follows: TGCGCCAGCAGCTTCGTGAGCGGACAGGGGACGGAACTGTTTTTT.